Sequencing of this T cell receptor beta chain was carried out in a study of OX40 agonist ivuxolimab in advanced cancers. Study at large: Three patients, one with hepatocellular carcinoma and two with cutaneous melanoma, achieved partial responses.

The CDR3 sequence is 14 residues long. The germline V gene encodes CDR1 SEHNR and CDR2 FQNEAQ (reference sequence). The V and J ends lost 3 bases and 7 bases respectively, with 12 bases between them. Sequenced by immunoSEQ multiplex PCR; TCRdb stores in-frame clones only, minus some. The table includes 80,000 to 100,000 clones, 80% to 90% detected once. This TCR derives from an adult with an advanced solid tumor such as melanoma, head and neck, liver or kidney cancer. The gene calls are TRBV7-9 and TRBJ2-2, with no clear D. The starting material was CD4+ or CD8+ T cells sorted from blood, obtained in a trial of the OX40 agonist ivuxolimab. CDR3 amino acids: CASSLALEFGELFF. The CDR3 DNA is TGTGCCAGCAGCTTGGCCCTAGAATTCGGGGAGCTGTTTTTT. Supplemented by reference TRBV7-9 and TRBJ2-2, the full variable domain reads DTGVSQNPRHKITKRGQNVTFRCDPISEHNRLYWYRQTLGQGPEFLTYFQNEAQLEKSRLLSDRFSAERPKGSFSTLEIQRTEQGDSAMYLCASSLALEFGELFFGEGSRLTVL.